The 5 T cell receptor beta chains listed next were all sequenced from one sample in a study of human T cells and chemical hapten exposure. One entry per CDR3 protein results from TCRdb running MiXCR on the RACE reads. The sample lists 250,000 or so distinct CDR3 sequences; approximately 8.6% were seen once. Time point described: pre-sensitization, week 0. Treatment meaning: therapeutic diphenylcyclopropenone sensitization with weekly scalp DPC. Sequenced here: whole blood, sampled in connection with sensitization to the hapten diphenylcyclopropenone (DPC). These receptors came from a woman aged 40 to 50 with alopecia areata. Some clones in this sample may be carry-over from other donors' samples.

The CDR3 spells CASSLGGVGYTF. For the CDR3, the DNA is TGTGCCAGCAGCTTAGGCGGGGTCGGCTACACCTTC. V is TRBV11-2 and J is TRBJ1-2; no definite D call. V gave up 1 base and J gave up 8 bases, with 8 bases separating them. This CDR3 has 12 amino acids. Germline CDR1 SGHAT, CDR2 FQNNGV.

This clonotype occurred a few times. The CDR3 loop is CASSRGDRVYTEAFF. In DNA form, the CDR3 reads TGTGCCAGCAGTCGGGGGGACAGGGTGTACACTGAAGCTTTCTTT. V usage is TRBV6-1 and J usage is TRBJ1-1; TRBD1 agrees at 9 bases. The germline gives CDR1 MNHNS, CDR2 SASEGT. The CDR3 consists of 15 residues. V was pared by 5 bases and J by 3 bases, with 7 bases of the junction left unmatched.

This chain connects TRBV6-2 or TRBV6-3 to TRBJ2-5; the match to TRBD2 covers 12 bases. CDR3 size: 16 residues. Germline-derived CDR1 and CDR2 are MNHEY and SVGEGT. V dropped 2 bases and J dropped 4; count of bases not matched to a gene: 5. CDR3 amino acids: CASSYGLAGGGETQYF. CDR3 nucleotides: TGTGCCAGCAGTTACGGTCTAGCGGGAGGGGGAGAGACCCAGTACTTC.

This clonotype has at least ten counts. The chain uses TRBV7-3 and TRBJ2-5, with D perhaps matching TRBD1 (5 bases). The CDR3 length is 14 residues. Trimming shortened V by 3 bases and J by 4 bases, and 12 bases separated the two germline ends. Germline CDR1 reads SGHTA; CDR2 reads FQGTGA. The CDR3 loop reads CASSFSATVETQYF. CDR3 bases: TGTGCCAGCAGCTTCTCGGCGACAGTAGAGACCCAGTACTTC.

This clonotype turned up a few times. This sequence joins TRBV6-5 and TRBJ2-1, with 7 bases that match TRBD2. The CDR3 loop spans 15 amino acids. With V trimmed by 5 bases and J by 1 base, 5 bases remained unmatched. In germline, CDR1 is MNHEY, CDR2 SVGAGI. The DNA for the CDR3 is TGTGCCAGCAGTCCCTCAGCGGGATCCTACAATGAGCAGTTCTTC. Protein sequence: CASSPSAGSYNEQFF.